This T cell receptor beta chain was profiled in a study of CD4 T cells in relation to SARS-CoV-2 and coronaviruses. About the study: Controls used an HIV-1 Nef peptide pool or no peptide.

Unexposed donor CD4+ T cells date from about 2011-2018, before the COVID-19 pandemic. After less than 11 days of culture, CD4+ T cells were isolated. Cultures held a few million PBMCs per well with about 10 IU/ml IL-2. This clone was picked up one time. Its antigen is not known. Only in-frame clones appear in the TCRdb table, and some are missing; sequencing was by immunoSEQ multiplex PCR. The sample records under 35,000 clones, roughly three quarters being singletons. What was sequenced was CD4+ T cells from PBMCs, cultured in vitro. The receptor was isolated from a human donor in good health.

As DNA, the CDR3 is TGCGCCAGCAGCTTAGGACTAGCGGGAGTAAACAGCGAGCAGTACTTC. Protein: CASSLGLAGVNSEQYF. V gene TRBV5-1 combines with J gene TRBJ2-7; TRBD2 agrees at 13 bases. The CDR3 contains 16 residues. V shed 2 bases and J 6 bases; nucleotides not matched to a gene: 8. Germline lookup yields CDR1 SGHRS and CDR2 YFSETQ.